This T cell receptor (beta chain) was documented in a study of shared clonotypes between healthy human individuals. Study-level background: A couple of female and three male donors aged 18 to 49 were enrolled.

CDR3 length equals 14 residues. V lost 7 bases, J lost 3 bases, and 12 bases lay in between. Germline CDR1 reads MNHEY; CDR2 reads SMNVEV (reference sequence). Both subsets, CD45RA+ naive and CD45RA-negative memory, were split from the CD4+ cells. Evenly divided among several immunoSEQ plates was the genomic DNA of each subset. In the original workflow: ImmunoSEQ output held junction-only sequences without quality scores, so filtering differed. Sequencing was performed with immunoSEQ multiplex PCR; in TCRdb, only in-frame clones are kept and a portion is missing. The V and J calls and clone size were taken over from that table, and D and trimming were inferred from the DNA. The table includes under 2,500,000 clones, almost 96% detected once.

The receptor was derived from a man aged 18-30 years in good health. This chain connects TRBV27 to TRBJ2-2; tentative D call: TRBD2 (6 bases). The sequenced sample was naive CD4+ T cells sorted from blood. Indicated subset: CD45RA+ positively selected. This CDR3 reads CASNPRRDTGELFF. The CDR3 DNA follows: TGTGCCAGCAACCCCCGGAGGGACACCGGGGAGCTGTTTTTT.